The clone carrying this T cell receptor (beta chain) was seen only once. The CDR3 consists of 14 residues. The V segment lost 6 bases and the J segment 4 bases; nucleotides outside the gene matches: 5. From germline, CDR1 is MNHEY and CDR2 SVGAGI. This donor's CMV serostatus went unrecorded. The record originates from a study of cytomegalovirus exposure and HLA in healthy donors. The wider study: Earlier sequencing of around 190 million T cells yielded around 120 million unique TCR beta sequences.

The PCR ran on 60 Vbeta and 13 Jbeta primers. Measured with immunoSEQ multiplex PCR; TCRdb has only the in-frame clones, and not every one. Among some 170,000 clones listed, about two thirds were seen once. The material sequenced was PBMCs. The gene calls are TRBV6-5 and TRBJ2-1, with 8 bases lining up with TRBD2. The sequence was obtained from a human donor in good health. The CDR3 sequence: CASRDLAGYNEQFF. Written as DNA, the CDR3 is TGTGCCAGCAGAGATCTAGCGGGTTACAATGAGCAGTTCTTC.